This T cell receptor (beta chain) was observed in a study of graft-versus-host responses after intestinal transplantation. Overall study: Recipients were all induced with anti-thymocyte globulin, then given tacrolimus and steroids for 2 to 4 years. Whole-study findings and limits: Recipient bone marrow held GvH clones, some seen earlier in ileum or blood. Researchers found peak circulating GvH clone levels linked to early post-transplant HvG declines. Some patients had graft-donor T cell macrochimerism. In their allografts, the ratios of graft-versus-host to host-versus-graft T cell clones were high.

The protocol was immunoSEQ multiplex PCR, while the TCRdb copy is restricted to in-frame clones and leaves out a portion. The sample records about 90,000 clones, around 89% being singletons. Germline values: CDR1 SQVTM, CDR2 ANQGSEA. CDR3 size: 11 residues. Deletions cut 7 bases from V and 1 base from J, with 7 bases between. As regards this clone: Antigen unknown.

The TCR sequence derives from a human donor who was the organ donor for an intestinal transplant. The V call is TRBV29-1, the J call TRBJ1-2; the D is unclear. The sequencing here drew on unstimulated CD4+ T cells sorted from spleen or lymph node cells, taken before transplant. The CDR3 here is CSGSSNYGYTF. CDR3 sequence (DNA): TGCAGCGGGTCCAGTAACTATGGCTACACCTTC.